This TCR beta chain was sequenced for a study of blood T cell repertoires in COVID-19. Clones were sequenced by immunoSEQ multiplex PCR, and TCRdb holds only the in-frame ones, with some missing. Of 200,000 to 300,000 clones in the sample, about nine tenths are singletons; the top ten hold less than 2%. This CDR3 has 15 residues. Germline CDR1 and CDR2: LNHNV and YYDKDF (reference sequence). Trimming removed 1 base from V and 1 base from J, with 10 bases in between. The receptor was isolated from a man in his forties who had recovered from COVID-19. The chain uses TRBV15 and TRBJ1-2, with D possibly TRBD1 on 6 matching bases. The sample taken for sequencing was PBMCs or T cells enriched from blood (not recorded which). CDR3 amino acids: CATSRVQGFNYGYTF. The CDR3 bases are TGTGCCACCAGCAGAGTACAGGGCTTTAACTATGGCTACACCTTC.